This T cell receptor beta chain was identified in a study of control samples from healthy donors and cancer patients (dated by TCRdb to 2018 to 2020). Libraries came from the immunoSEQ multiplex PCR assay. This is the immuneACCESS table as TCRdb keeps it, with only in-frame sequences that have V and J called. A part of the clones is gone; compared with another copy, unresolved V genes explain less than half, and the rest is unexplained. In all, the sample holds approximately 150,000 clones, and approximately 91% of those were seen once. About 3% of the sample is taken by the ten largest. CDR1 LNHDA and CDR2 SQIVND are derived from the germline V gene (reference sequence). Germline trimming: 8 bases from V, 7 bases from J; junction bases outside gene matches: 7. The CDR3, from cysteine to phenylalanine, totals 12 residues. The kept DNA is CDR3 alone, 36 bases in frame from the first base. Turning to this clone: Its antigen is currently not known. Base qualities were left out, and no much larger clone turns up one base away.

The V and J genes are TRBV19 and TRBJ1-2; 7 bases in the middle match TRBD1. Material for sequencing was blood. The TCR originated in a man under 40 in good health. Here the CDR3 is given as CASWDSMGGYTF. The nucleotide sequence reads TGTGCCAGTTGGGACAGCATGGGTGGCTACACCTTC.